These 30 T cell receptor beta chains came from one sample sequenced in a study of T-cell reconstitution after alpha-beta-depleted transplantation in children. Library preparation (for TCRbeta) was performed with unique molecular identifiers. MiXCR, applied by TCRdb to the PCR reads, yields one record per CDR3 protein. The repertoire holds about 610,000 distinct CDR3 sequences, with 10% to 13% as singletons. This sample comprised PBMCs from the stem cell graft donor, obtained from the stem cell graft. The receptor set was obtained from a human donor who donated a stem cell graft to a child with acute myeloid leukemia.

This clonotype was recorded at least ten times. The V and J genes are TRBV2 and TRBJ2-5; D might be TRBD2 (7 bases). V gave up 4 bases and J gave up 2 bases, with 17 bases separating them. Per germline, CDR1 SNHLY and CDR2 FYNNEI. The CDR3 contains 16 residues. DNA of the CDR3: TGTGCCAGCAGTGGGGGGGGCACAGTAGCTCAAGAGACCCAGTACTTC. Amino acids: CASSGGGTVAQETQYF.

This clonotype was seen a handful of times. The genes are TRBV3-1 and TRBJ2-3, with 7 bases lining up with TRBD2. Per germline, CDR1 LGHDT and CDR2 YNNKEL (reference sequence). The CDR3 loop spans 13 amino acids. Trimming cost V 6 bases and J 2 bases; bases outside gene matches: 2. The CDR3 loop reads CASRAGATDTQYF. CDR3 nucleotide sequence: TGTGCCAGCAGGGCGGGAGCCACAGATACGCAGTATTTT.

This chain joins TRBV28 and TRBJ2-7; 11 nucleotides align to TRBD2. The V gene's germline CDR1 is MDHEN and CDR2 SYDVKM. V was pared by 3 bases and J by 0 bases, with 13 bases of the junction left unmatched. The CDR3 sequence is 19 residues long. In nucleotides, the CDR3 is TGTGCCAGCAGTTTTCAGCCAGGAAGACTAGCGGGGCCCTCCTACGAGCAGTACTTC. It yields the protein CASSFQPGRLAGPSYEQYF.

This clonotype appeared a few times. The CDR3 loop reads CSAYRSGGKNIQYF. Written as DNA, the CDR3 is TGCAGTGCCTACAGGTCGGGGGGGAAAAACATTCAGTACTTC. J is TRBJ2-4 and V is TRBV20-1; 8 bases line up with TRBD2. The germline V gene has CDR1 DFQATT and CDR2 SNEGSKA (reference sequence). Trimming removed 6 bases from V and 4 bases from J; junction bases left unmatched: 8. This CDR3 comprises 14 residues.

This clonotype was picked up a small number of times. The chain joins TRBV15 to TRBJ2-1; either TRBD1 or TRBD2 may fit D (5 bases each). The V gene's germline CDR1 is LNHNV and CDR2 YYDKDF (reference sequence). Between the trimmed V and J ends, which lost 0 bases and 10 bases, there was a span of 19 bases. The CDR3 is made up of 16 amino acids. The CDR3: CATSRDGGSSAVEQFF. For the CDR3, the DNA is TGTGCCACCAGCAGAGATGGGGGTTCCTCGGCTGTAGAGCAGTTCTTC.

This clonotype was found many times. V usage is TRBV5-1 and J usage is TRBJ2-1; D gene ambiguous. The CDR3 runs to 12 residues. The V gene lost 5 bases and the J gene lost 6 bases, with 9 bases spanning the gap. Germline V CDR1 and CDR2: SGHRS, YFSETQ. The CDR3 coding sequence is TGCGCCAGCAGGAGGTCCGGCAATGAGCAGTTCTTC. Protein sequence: CASRRSGNEQFF.

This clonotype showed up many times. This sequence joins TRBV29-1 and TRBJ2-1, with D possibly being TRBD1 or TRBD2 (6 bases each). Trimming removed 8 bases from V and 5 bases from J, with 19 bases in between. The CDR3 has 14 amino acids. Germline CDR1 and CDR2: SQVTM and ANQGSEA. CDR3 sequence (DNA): TGCAGCACTGCCGGGGGCGACTTCAACAATGAGCAGTTCTTC. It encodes CSTAGGDFNNEQFF.

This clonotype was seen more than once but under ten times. As DNA, the CDR3 is TGTGCCAGCAGCTTAGTAGGTCCAGGGACGAACACCGGGGAGCTGTTTTTT. The encoded protein is CASSLVGPGTNTGELFF. The rearrangement uses TRBV7-9 and TRBJ2-2; D may be TRBD1 (5 bases). Per the germline V gene, CDR1 is SEHNR and CDR2 is FQNEAQ (reference sequence). V was pared by 1 base and J by 0 bases, with 12 bases between. The CDR3 length is 17 residues.

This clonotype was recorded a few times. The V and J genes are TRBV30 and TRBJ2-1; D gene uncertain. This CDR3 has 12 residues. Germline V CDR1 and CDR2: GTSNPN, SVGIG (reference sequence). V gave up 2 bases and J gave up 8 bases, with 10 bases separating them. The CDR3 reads CAWSPHRDEQFF. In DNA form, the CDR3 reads TGTGCCTGGAGTCCCCACCGCGATGAGCAGTTCTTC.

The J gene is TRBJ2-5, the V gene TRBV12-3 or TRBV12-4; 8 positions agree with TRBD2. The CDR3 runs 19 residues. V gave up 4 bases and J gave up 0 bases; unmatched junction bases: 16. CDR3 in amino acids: CASSSRALLAGGNQETQYF. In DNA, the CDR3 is TGTGCCAGCAGTTCTAGAGCCCTTCTGGCGGGAGGTAACCAAGAGACCCAGTACTTC.

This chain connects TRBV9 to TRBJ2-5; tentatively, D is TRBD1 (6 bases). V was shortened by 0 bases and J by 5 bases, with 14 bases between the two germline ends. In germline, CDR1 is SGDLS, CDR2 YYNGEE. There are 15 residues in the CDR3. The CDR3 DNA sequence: TGTGCCAGCAGCGTAGGTTGGCAGGGGCGGGAGACCCAGTACTTC. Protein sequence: CASSVGWQGRETQYF.

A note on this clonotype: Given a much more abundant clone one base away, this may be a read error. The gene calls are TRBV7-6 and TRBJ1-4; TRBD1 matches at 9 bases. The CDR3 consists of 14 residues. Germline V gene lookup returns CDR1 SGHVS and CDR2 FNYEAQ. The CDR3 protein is CPSSSGQGKEKLFF. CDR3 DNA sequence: TGTCCCAGCAGCTCCGGACAGGGGAAAGAAAAACTGTTTTTT.

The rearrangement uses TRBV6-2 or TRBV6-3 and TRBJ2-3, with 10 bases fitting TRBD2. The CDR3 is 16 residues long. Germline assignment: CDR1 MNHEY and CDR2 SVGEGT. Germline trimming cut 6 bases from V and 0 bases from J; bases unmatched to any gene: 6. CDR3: CASRTGLAPSTDTQYF. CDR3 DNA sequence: TGTGCCAGCAGAACGGGACTAGCGCCTAGCACAGATACGCAGTATTTT.

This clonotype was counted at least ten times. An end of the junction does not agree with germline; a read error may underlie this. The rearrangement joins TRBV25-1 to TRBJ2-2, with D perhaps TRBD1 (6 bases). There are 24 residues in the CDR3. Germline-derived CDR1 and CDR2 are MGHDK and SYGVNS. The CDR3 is CASSQYTYRVPGNLGGSNTGELFF. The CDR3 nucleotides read TGTGCCAGCAGTCAATACACCTACAGGGTGCCCGGAAATCTCGGCGGGTCGAACACCGGGGAGCTGTTTTTT. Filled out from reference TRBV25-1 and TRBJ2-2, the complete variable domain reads EADIYQTPRYLVIGTGKKITLECSQTMGHDKMYWYQQDPGMELHLIHYSYGVNSTEKGDLSSESTVSRIRTEHFPLTLESARPSHTSQYLCASSQYTYRVPGNLGGSNTGELFFGEGSRLTVL.

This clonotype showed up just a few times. The CDR3 loop reads CASRRDGEQFF. DNA for the CDR3: TGTGCCAGCAGGAGGGATGGTGAGCAGTTCTTC. The chain uses TRBV7-2 and TRBJ2-1; a weak D match, TRBD2 (5 bases). The CDR3 totals 11 residues. V was trimmed by 6 bases and J by 9 bases, leaving 9 bases between them. The germline V gene encodes CDR1 SGHTA and CDR2 FQGNSA.

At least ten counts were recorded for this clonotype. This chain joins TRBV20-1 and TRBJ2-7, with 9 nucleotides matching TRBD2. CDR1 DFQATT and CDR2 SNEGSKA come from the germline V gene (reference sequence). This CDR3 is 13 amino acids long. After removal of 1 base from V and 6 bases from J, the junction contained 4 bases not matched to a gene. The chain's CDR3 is CSARVAGVSEQYF. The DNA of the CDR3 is TGCAGTGCTAGAGTAGCGGGAGTATCCGAGCAGTACTTC.

The CDR3 loop reads CAWNPSGPAYEQYF. CDR3 bases: TGTGCCTGGAATCCTAGCGGCCCCGCCTACGAGCAGTACTTC. The chain uses TRBV30 and TRBJ2-7; 7 nucleotides line up with TRBD2. The CDR3 has 14 residues. The germline V gene encodes CDR1 GTSNPN and CDR2 SVGIG (reference sequence). The V and J ends lost 4 bases and 2 bases, in that order; junction bases with no gene match: 8.

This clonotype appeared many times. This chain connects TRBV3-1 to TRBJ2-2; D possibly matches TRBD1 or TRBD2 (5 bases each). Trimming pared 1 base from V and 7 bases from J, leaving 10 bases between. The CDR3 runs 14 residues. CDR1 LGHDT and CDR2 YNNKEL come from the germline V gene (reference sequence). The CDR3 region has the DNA TGTGCCAGCAGCCAAGTGAGGGGTATCGGGGAGCTGTTTTTT. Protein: CASSQVRGIGELFF. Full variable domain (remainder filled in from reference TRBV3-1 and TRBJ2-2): DTAVSQTPKYLVTQMGNDKSIKCEQNLGHDTMYWYKQDSKKFLKIMFSYNNKELIINETVPNRFSPKSPDKAHLNLHINSLELGDSAVYFCASSQVRGIGELFFGEGSRLTVL.

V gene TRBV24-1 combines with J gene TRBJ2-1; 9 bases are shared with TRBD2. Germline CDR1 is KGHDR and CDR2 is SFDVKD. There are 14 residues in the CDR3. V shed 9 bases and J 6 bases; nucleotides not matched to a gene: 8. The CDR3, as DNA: TGTGCCACCGCACTAGCGGGCGGAGTCAATGAGCAGTTCTTC. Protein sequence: CATALAGGVNEQFF.

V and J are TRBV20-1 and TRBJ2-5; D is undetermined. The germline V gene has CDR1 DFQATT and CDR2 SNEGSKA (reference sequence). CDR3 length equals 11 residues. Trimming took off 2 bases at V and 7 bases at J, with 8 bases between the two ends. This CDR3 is CSARTGVTQYF. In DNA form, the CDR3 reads TGCAGTGCTAGAACGGGCGTGACCCAGTACTTC.

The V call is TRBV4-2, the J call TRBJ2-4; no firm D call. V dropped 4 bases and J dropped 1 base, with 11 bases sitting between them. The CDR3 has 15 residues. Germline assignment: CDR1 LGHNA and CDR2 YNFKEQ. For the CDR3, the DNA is TGTGCCAGCAGCCCAGAGCTCCTCGCCAAAAACATTCAGTACTTC. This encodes CASSPELLAKNIQYF.

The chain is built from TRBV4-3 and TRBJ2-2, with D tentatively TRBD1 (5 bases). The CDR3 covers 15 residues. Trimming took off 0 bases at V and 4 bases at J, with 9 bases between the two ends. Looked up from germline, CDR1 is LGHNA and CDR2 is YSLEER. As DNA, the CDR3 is TGCGCCAGCAGCCAAGATAATCAGGGCACCGGGGAGCTGTTTTTT. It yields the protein CASSQDNQGTGELFF.

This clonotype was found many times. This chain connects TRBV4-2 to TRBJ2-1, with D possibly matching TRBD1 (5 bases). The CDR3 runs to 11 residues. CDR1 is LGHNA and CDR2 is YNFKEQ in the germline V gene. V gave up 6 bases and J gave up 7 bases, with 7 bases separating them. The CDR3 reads CASSQGNEQFF. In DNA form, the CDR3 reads TGTGCCAGCAGTCAGGGTAATGAGCAGTTCTTC.

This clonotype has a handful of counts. The CDR3 coding sequence is TGTGCCAGCAGTTCCCTAGGGGGGCTAGGGGATGAGCAGTTCTTC. Its translation is CASSSLGGLGDEQFF. The chain has TRBV6-2 or TRBV6-3 and TRBJ2-1, with D perhaps being TRBD1 or TRBD2 (6 bases each). This CDR3 has 15 amino acids. Germline CDR1 is MNHEY and CDR2 is SVGEGT. The germline V and J ends were trimmed by 4 bases and 8 bases, with 18 bases remaining between them.

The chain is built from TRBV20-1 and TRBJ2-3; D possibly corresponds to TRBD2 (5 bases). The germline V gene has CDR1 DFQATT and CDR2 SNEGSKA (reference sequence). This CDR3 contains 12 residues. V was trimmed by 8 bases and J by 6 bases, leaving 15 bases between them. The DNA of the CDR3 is TGCAGTCCCGCGGCAGGCGGGGATACGCAGTATTTT. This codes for CSPAAGGDTQYF.

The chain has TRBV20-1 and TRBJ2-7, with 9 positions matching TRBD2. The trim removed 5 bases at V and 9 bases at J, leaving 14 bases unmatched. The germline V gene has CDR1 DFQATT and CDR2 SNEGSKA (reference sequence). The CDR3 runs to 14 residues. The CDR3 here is CSAPNAGGDLGQYF. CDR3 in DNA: TGCAGTGCTCCCAATGCGGGAGGGGATTTAGGGCAGTACTTC.

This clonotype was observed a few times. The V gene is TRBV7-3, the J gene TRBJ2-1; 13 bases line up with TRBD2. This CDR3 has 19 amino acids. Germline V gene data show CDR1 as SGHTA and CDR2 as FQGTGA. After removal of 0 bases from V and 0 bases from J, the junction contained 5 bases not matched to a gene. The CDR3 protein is CASSLTLAGGRSSYNEQFF. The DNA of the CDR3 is TGTGCCAGCAGCTTAACACTAGCGGGAGGGCGGAGCTCCTACAATGAGCAGTTCTTC.

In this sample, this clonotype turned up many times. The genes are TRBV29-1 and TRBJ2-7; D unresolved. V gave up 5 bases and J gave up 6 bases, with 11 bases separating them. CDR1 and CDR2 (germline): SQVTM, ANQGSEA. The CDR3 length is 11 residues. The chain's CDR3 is CSVNFRFEQYF. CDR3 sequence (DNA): TGCAGCGTTAATTTTAGGTTCGAGCAGTACTTC.

The CDR3 is CASSLVRGGQGADTQYF. CDR3 DNA: TGTGCCAGCAGCTTGGTGCGGGGGGGACAGGGTGCAGATACGCAGTATTTT. The chain uses TRBV5-5 and TRBJ2-3; D tentatively fits TRBD1 or TRBD2 (9 bases each). Trimming removed 0 bases at V and 4 bases at J, with 18 bases between. This CDR3 is 17 amino acids long. From germline, CDR1 is SGHKS and CDR2 YYEKEE (reference sequence).

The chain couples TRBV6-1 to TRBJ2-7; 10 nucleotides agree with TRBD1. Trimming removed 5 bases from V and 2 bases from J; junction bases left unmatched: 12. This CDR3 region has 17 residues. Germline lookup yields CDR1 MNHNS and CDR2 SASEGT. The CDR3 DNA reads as TGTGCCAGCAGTAAGGCTTCCGGGACAGGGGAAACCTACGAGCAGTACTTC. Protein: CASSKASGTGETYEQYF.